These 29 T cell receptor beta chains came from one sample sequenced in a study of blood T cell repertoires in COVID-19. The table came from immunoSEQ multiplex PCR; TCRdb's copy has only in-frame clones and leaves some out. The data show around 700,000 clones, approximately 90% seen once. Sequenced sample: peripheral blood. The receptors originated from a woman younger than 30 with acute or convalescent COVID-19.

The chain links TRBV19 to TRBJ1-2; TRBD1 aligns across 7 bases. This CDR3 contains 15 residues. After removal of 7 bases from V and 2 bases from J, the junction contained 10 bases not matched to a gene. Germline CDR1 is LNHDA and CDR2 is SQIVND (reference sequence). In DNA form, the CDR3 reads TGTGCCAGTACCAGGGGGGACAACCTAAACTATGGCTACACCTTC. This encodes CASTRGDNLNYGYTF.

CDR3 sequence (DNA): TGTGCCAGCAGCTTGGGGGGGCTGGGAATATCTGGAAACACCATATATTTT. Translation gives CASSLGGLGISGNTIYF. V usage is TRBV7-2 and J usage is TRBJ1-3, with D perhaps TRBD1 (6 bases). Germline V gene sequence: CDR1 SGHTA, CDR2 FQGNSA. V was cut by 3 bases and J by 1 base, with 16 bases left in between. The CDR3 runs to 17 residues.

The sample holds a few counts of this clone. The chain couples TRBV6-1 to TRBJ2-3; the match to TRBD2 covers 11 bases. After removal of 0 bases from V and 2 bases from J, the junction contained 1 base not matched to a gene. This CDR3 comprises 16 residues. Germline V CDR1 and CDR2: MNHNS, SASEGT. The CDR3 spells CASSEASGGATDTQYF. CDR3 DNA: TGTGCCAGCAGTGAAGCTAGCGGGGGGGCCACAGATACGCAGTATTTT.

The rearrangement joins TRBV30 to TRBJ1-3, with D possibly being TRBD1 (6 bases). V lost 4 bases, J lost 1 base, and 8 bases lay in between. Per germline, CDR1 GTSNPN and CDR2 SVGIG (reference sequence). The CDR3 is made up of 13 amino acids. The CDR3 DNA sequence: TGTGCCTGGAATCAGGGGTCTGGAAACACCATATATTTT. Translated, it gives CAWNQGSGNTIYF.

This sequence joins TRBV11-2 and TRBJ1-5; unclear D gene. Germline CDR1 and CDR2: SGHAT and FQNNGV. The CDR3 runs 12 residues. V lost 1 base to trimming and J lost 5 bases, with 3 bases between them. CDR3 in DNA: TGTGCCAGCAGCTTAGGAGATCAGCCCCAGCATTTT. Translating it yields CASSLGDQPQHF.

The chain carries TRBV7-6 and TRBJ2-7; TRBD2 agrees at 9 bases. The V segment lost 1 base and the J segment 5 bases; nucleotides outside the gene matches: 6. Germline V CDR1 and CDR2: SGHVS, FNYEAQ. The CDR3 sequence is 15 residues long. The CDR3 region has the DNA TGTGCCAGCAGCTTAGTCGGCGGGGGGGCAGACGAGCAGTACTTC. This encodes CASSLVGGGADEQYF.

V is TRBV5-1 and J is TRBJ1-6, with 7 bases that match TRBD1. The V segment lost 5 bases and the J segment 9 bases; nucleotides outside the gene matches: 8. The V gene's germline CDR1 is SGHRS and CDR2 YFSETQ. CDR3 length: 14 amino acids. The CDR3 nucleotides are TGCGCCAGCAGATTGCAGGGGGGACTTTCACCCCTCCACTTT. Translating gives CASRLQGGLSPLHF.

The chain is built from TRBV29-1 and TRBJ1-2; D unresolved. The V end was cut by 3 bases, the J end by 8 bases, with 13 bases between. This CDR3 is 12 amino acids long. Germline loops: CDR1 SQVTM, CDR2 ANQGSEA. For the CDR3, the DNA is TGCAGCGTTGATAATCCCGGGAAGGGCTACACCTTC. It codes for CSVDNPGKGYTF.

This clone was observed a single time. The chain carries TRBV2 and TRBJ1-4; D call uncertain. CDR1 is SNHLY, CDR2 FYNNEI, per germline. Trimming stripped 2 bases from V and 10 bases from J, with 14 bases between. The CDR3 loop spans 14 amino acids. CDR3 nucleotide sequence: TGTGCCAGCAGTGAACAACGGACTAGAGTAAAACTGTTTTTT. It specifies CASSEQRTRVKLFF.

The rearrangement links TRBV12-5 to TRBJ1-2; D is perhaps TRBD1 (6 bases). CDR3 size: 16 residues. V shed 3 bases and J shed 6 bases, with 20 bases lying between them. The germline CDR1 and CDR2 sequences are LGHNT and FRNRAP. The CDR3 here is CASGFAPGQRRHGYTF. In DNA form, the CDR3 reads TGTGCTAGTGGTTTTGCCCCGGGACAAAGAAGGCATGGCTACACCTTC.

The rearrangement joins TRBV6-5 to TRBJ1-2; no clear D. This CDR3 comprises 14 residues. V was trimmed by 8 bases and J by 2 bases, leaving 15 bases between them. Germline V gene data show CDR1 as MNHEY and CDR2 as SVGAGI. The CDR3 sequence: CASFPGGRNYGYTF. In nucleotides, the CDR3 is TGTGCCAGCTTTCCAGGAGGCAGGAACTATGGCTACACCTTC.

The V and J genes are TRBV10-3 and TRBJ1-1; 8 bases are shared with TRBD1. Trimming removed 6 bases from V and 0 bases from J; junction bases left unmatched: 3. The CDR3 has 14 amino acids. Germline CDR1 ENHRY, CDR2 SYGVKD. In DNA, the CDR3 is TGTGCCATCAGCGGACAGGGAATGAACACTGAAGCTTTCTTT. Its translation: CAISGQGMNTEAFF.

CDR3 protein: CASTLGALGPGELFF. CDR3 coding DNA: TGTGCCAGTACGTTGGGAGCTCTAGGCCCCGGGGAGCTGTTTTTT. This chain uses TRBV3-1 (or the pseudogene TRBV3-2) with TRBJ2-2; D perhaps matches TRBD2 (5 bases). V was shortened by 9 bases and J by 6 bases, with 20 bases between the two germline ends. Per the germline V gene, CDR1 is LGHDT and CDR2 is YNNKEL (reference sequence). This CDR3 spans 15 amino acids.

This rearrangement joins TRBV6-1 to TRBJ1-3, with a weak D call TRBD1 (6 bases). From germline, CDR1 is MNHNS and CDR2 SASEGT. The V and J ends lost 2 bases and 9 bases respectively, with 11 bases between them. The CDR3 covers 13 residues. CDR3 nucleotides: TGTGCCAGCAGTGAAATGACAGGAGGCACCATATATTTT. It yields the protein CASSEMTGGTIYF.

The rearrangement links TRBV5-1 to TRBJ1-1; 7 bases are a match to TRBD1. V shed 0 bases, J shed 1 base, and the junction held 6 bases outside the gene matches. Germline CDR1 reads SGHRS; CDR2 reads YFSETQ. The CDR3 loop spans 16 amino acids. As DNA, the CDR3 is TGCGCCAGCAGCTTGGTGTCAGGGGGAGAGAACACTGAAGCTTTCTTT. It encodes CASSLVSGGENTEAFF.

The rearrangement links TRBV24-1 to TRBJ1-1; weak D call: TRBD1 (5 bases). Germline CDR1 and CDR2: KGHDR and SFDVKD. The CDR3 sequence is 13 residues long. The ends were cut back, 5 bases at V and 1 base at J, with 7 bases in the middle. CDR3 nucleotides: TGTGCCACCAGTGGGGGCCAGAACACTGAAGCTTTCTTT. It codes for CATSGGQNTEAFF.

V usage is TRBV2 and J usage is TRBJ1-1; TRBD1 is a possible D gene (5 bases). Between the trimmed V and J ends, which lost 4 bases and 1 base, there was a span of 22 bases. This CDR3 has 18 residues. In germline, CDR1 is SNHLY, CDR2 FYNNEI. The CDR3: CASSVPSRAMGGNTEAFF. DNA for the CDR3: TGTGCCAGCAGTGTTCCCTCCCGGGCGATGGGGGGGAACACTGAAGCTTTCTTT.

CDR3 bases: TGTGCCAGCAGCCGACTTCTCGGGGTGGTAAACACCATATATTTT. The encoded protein is CASSRLLGVVNTIYF. This chain joins TRBV7-9 and TRBJ1-3; the D is unclear. The CDR3 has 15 amino acids. In germline, CDR1 is SEHNR, CDR2 FQNEAQ (reference sequence). Trimming took 5 bases from V and 6 from J, leaving 17 bases between them.

The chain uses TRBV9 and TRBJ1-1, with D possibly being TRBD1 (6 bases). V was shortened by 0 bases and J by 4 bases, with 13 bases between the two germline ends. CDR3 length: 15 residues. Germline lookup yields CDR1 SGDLS and CDR2 YYNGEE. The CDR3 bases are TGTGCCAGCAGCGTAGGAGGACAGTTAGGCACTGAAGCTTTCTTT. Encoded protein: CASSVGGQLGTEAFF.

CDR3 sequence: CASSYSGGLRNTQYF. Written as DNA, the CDR3 is TGTGCCAGCAGTTACTCCGGGGGGTTGCGGAATACGCAGTATTTT. V gene TRBV6-5 combines with J gene TRBJ2-3; 7 bases map to TRBD2. The CDR3 covers 15 residues. Germline lookup yields CDR1 MNHEY and CDR2 SVGAGI. V lost 0 bases to trimming and J lost 7 bases; unmatched junction nucleotides: 7.

The V gene is TRBV19, the J gene TRBJ1-3, with unresolved D. Per germline, CDR1 LNHDA and CDR2 SQIVND (reference sequence). Trimming cost V 10 bases and J 4 bases, with 26 bases left between them. CDR3 length: 17 residues. CDR3 region: CATTFQASGGRGNTIYF. CDR3 in DNA: TGTGCCACAACCTTCCAGGCGTCTGGTGGTAGAGGAAACACCATATATTTT.

This chain links TRBV11-2 with TRBJ1-2, with D perhaps matching TRBD1 (5 bases). CDR1 is SGHAT, CDR2 FQNNGV, per germline. The CDR3 spans 15 residues. Trimming cost V 1 base and J 3 bases, with 12 bases left between them. CDR3 nucleotides: TGTGCCAGCAGCTTAGTCAGACCCAGGGACTATGGCTACACCTTC. Residues: CASSLVRPRDYGYTF.

The chain carries TRBV5-4 and TRBJ1-5; possibly TRBD1 for D (5 bases). The CDR3 sequence is 16 residues long. Germline CDR1 SGHNT, CDR2 YYREEE (reference sequence). Trimming took off 2 bases at V and 2 bases at J, with 14 bases between the two ends. The CDR3 is CASSFGGKNGNQPQHF. The CDR3 DNA follows: TGTGCCAGCAGCTTTGGGGGGAAAAATGGCAATCAGCCCCAGCATTTT. The full variable domain, in which reference TRBV5-4 and TRBJ1-5 provide the parts outside the CDR3, is ETGVTQSPTHLIKTRGQQVTLRCSSQSGHNTVSWYQQALGQGPQFIFQYYREEENGRGNFPPRFSGLQFPNYSSELNVNALELDDSALYLCASSFGGKNGNQPQHFGDGTRLSIL.

The V call is TRBV10-2, the J call TRBJ1-2; 10 bases are a match to TRBD1. The CDR3 has 15 residues. The germline CDR1 and CDR2 sequences are WSHSY and SAAADI. Trimming took 7 bases from V and 3 from J; bases not matched to a gene: 8. CDR3 in amino acids: CASTLTGGTDYGYTF. The CDR3 coding sequence is TGCGCCAGCACCTTGACAGGGGGCACAGACTATGGCTACACCTTC.

The V and J genes are TRBV4-1 and TRBJ1-2, with D possibly being TRBD1 (5 bases). The CDR3 is 15 residues long. V dropped 1 base and J dropped 4 bases, with 13 bases sitting between them. Germline-derived CDR1 and CDR2 are MGHRA and YSYEKL. The CDR3 loop is CASSQVGTSPYGYTF. CDR3 nucleotides: TGCGCCAGCAGCCAAGTCGGGACTTCCCCCTATGGCTACACCTTC.

The chain joins TRBV7-2 to TRBJ1-2, with a tentative D call TRBD1 (5 bases). The CDR3 is 14 residues long. V shed 4 bases and J shed 7 bases, with 16 bases lying between them. Germline V gene data show CDR1 as SGHTA and CDR2 as FQGNSA. In DNA form, the CDR3 reads TGTGCCAGCAGCTCCCGGGGGATAGGGTCTGGCTACACCTTC. Protein product: CASSSRGIGSGYTF.

The chain combines TRBV9 with TRBJ2-1; D is uncertain. The V and J ends lost 3 bases and 7 bases respectively, with 11 bases between them. This CDR3 is 13 amino acids long. Germline V gene sequence: CDR1 SGDLS, CDR2 YYNGEE. CDR3 amino acids: CASSAPGWNEQFF. For the CDR3, the DNA is TGTGCCAGCAGCGCCCCAGGCTGGAATGAGCAGTTCTTC.

CDR3 coding DNA: TGTGCCAGCAGCTCAGAGCGGGGACGCTCCTACGAGCAGTACTTC. This gives the protein CASSSERGRSYEQYF. The rearrangement uses TRBV7-8 and TRBJ2-7, with TRBD2 identical over 7 bases. This CDR3 region has 15 residues. V dropped 4 bases and J dropped 0; count of bases not matched to a gene: 6. CDR1 and CDR2 from the germline V gene are SGHVS and FQNEAQ. Filled out from reference TRBV7-8 and TRBJ2-7, the complete variable domain reads GAGVSQSPRYKVAKRGQDVALRCDPISGHVSLFWYQQALGQGPEFLTYFQNEAQLDKSGLPSDRFFAERPEGSVSTLKIQRTQQEDSAVYLCASSSERGRSYEQYFGPGTRLTVT.

The rearrangement links TRBV4-3 to TRBJ2-2; 7 bases are a match to TRBD1. Germline V gene lookup returns CDR1 LGHNA and CDR2 YSLEER. The length of the CDR3 is 17 residues. After removal of 1 base from V and 6 bases from J, the junction contained 11 bases not matched to a gene. CDR3 loop: CASSQAGRGRFSGELFF. CDR3 in DNA: TGCGCCAGCAGCCAAGCCGGAAGGGGGCGATTTTCCGGGGAGCTGTTTTTT.